The 9 T cell receptor beta chains below were found in one sample sequenced in a study of blood T cell repertoires in COVID-19. Measured with immunoSEQ multiplex PCR; TCRdb has only the in-frame clones, and not every one. The sample holds some 150,000 clones; about four fifths are singletons and the top ten take 5.8%. The material sequenced was PBMCs or T cells enriched from blood (not recorded which). These receptors were collected from a woman aged 50 to 60 who had been exposed to COVID-19.

This chain joins TRBV19 and TRBJ2-2; 7 nucleotides align to TRBD1. The germline V gene has CDR1 LNHDA and CDR2 SQIVND (reference sequence). The CDR3 runs to 14 residues. Trimming cost V 11 bases and J 5 bases; bases outside gene matches: 11. The DNA for the CDR3 is TGTGCCGCCTGTCAAGACAGGGCGACCGGGGAGCTGTTTTTT. Protein: CAACQDRATGELFF.

The chain employs TRBV4-1 and TRBJ2-2, with D possibly matching TRBD2 (6 bases). The CDR3 is 14 amino acids. Looked up from germline, CDR1 is MGHRA and CDR2 is YSYEKL. V lost 7 bases, J lost 3 bases, and 12 bases lay in between. CDR3 amino acids: CASNAGRDTGELFF. The CDR3 region has the DNA TGCGCCAGCAATGCGGGACGGGACACCGGGGAGCTGTTTTTT.

The chain links TRBV11-2 to TRBJ1-5; D possibly corresponds to TRBD1 (5 bases). The germline gives CDR1 SGHAT, CDR2 FQNNGV. V shed 2 bases and J shed 2 bases, with 7 bases lying between them. There are 14 residues in the CDR3. The CDR3 protein is CASSLLGGNQPQHF. CDR3 DNA sequence: TGTGCCAGCAGCTTATTAGGGGGCAATCAGCCCCAGCATTTT.

The chain is built from TRBV30 and TRBJ2-3, with 9 bases fitting TRBD1. V gave up 0 bases and J gave up 4 bases; unmatched junction bases: 5. Germline lookup yields CDR1 GTSNPN and CDR2 SVGIG (reference sequence). The CDR3 sequence is 15 residues long. The CDR3 coding sequence is TGTGCCTGGAGTGTAACAGGGGGCAGGTCAGATACGCAGTATTTT. Translating gives CAWSVTGGRSDTQYF.

The genes are TRBV7-2 and TRBJ1-1; no reliable D call. The CDR3 consists of 14 residues. The V gene lost 5 bases and the J gene lost 1 base, with 11 bases spanning the gap. Germline-derived CDR1 and CDR2 are SGHTA and FQGNSA. The CDR3 protein is CASSPSGKNTEAFF. In DNA, the CDR3 is TGTGCCAGCAGCCCTTCCGGGAAGAACACTGAAGCTTTCTTT.

The sample holds a few counts of this clone. V usage is TRBV12-3 or TRBV12-4 and J usage is TRBJ1-2; D is possibly TRBD1 (5 bases). Trimming took off 8 bases at V and 5 bases at J, with 15 bases between the two ends. The CDR3 runs to 13 residues. CDR3 bases: TGTGCCAGCCACCAGGAGGGGAGGTATGGCTACACCTTC. This codes for CASHQEGRYGYTF.

V usage is TRBV6-2 or TRBV6-3 and J usage is TRBJ1-1; tentatively, D is TRBD1 (6 bases). From germline, CDR1 is MNHEY and CDR2 SVGEGT. This CDR3 region has 16 residues. The germline V and J ends were trimmed by 2 bases and 4 bases, with 17 bases remaining between them. The CDR3 spells CASSYPLGGAATEAFF. CDR3 DNA: TGTGCCAGCAGTTACCCCCTGGGGGGGGCGGCCACTGAAGCTTTCTTT.

This chain links TRBV6-5 with TRBJ2-2; D is possibly TRBD2 (5 bases). V was shortened by 7 bases and J by 7 bases, with 16 bases between the two germline ends. CDR1 and CDR2 (germline): MNHEY, SVGAGI. The CDR3 extends over 14 amino acids. CDR3 sequence reads: CASKRTGMVGELFF. In nucleotides, the CDR3 is TGTGCCAGCAAACGAACGGGGATGGTCGGGGAGCTGTTTTTT.

The rearrangement uses TRBV27 and TRBJ2-3; possible D gene TRBD2, 7 bases. The CDR3 length is 15 residues. CDR1 is MNHEY and CDR2 is SMNVEV in the germline V gene (reference sequence). The V gene lost 7 bases and the J gene lost 6 bases, with 20 bases spanning the gap. CDR3: CASTSGRGFLDTQYF. The CDR3 nucleotides are TGTGCCAGCACCTCGGGGAGGGGGTTTTTGGATACGCAGTATTTT.